Below, 32 T cell receptor beta chains from the same sample are listed, as sequenced in a study of T-cell reconstitution after alpha-beta-depleted transplantation in children. Unique molecular identifiers featured in how the TCRbeta library was prepared. From the PCR reads, TCRdb called clonotypes with MiXCR, one entry per CDR3 protein. The sample comprises roughly 500,000 distinct CDR3 sequences, 30% to 35% of which are singletons, and roughly 2.5% rests with the top ten. The starting material was PBMCs from the stem cell graft donor, obtained from the stem cell graft. These receptors originate from a human donor who donated a stem cell graft to a child with aplastic anemia.

This clonotype turned up a few times. This sequence joins TRBV12-3 or TRBV12-4 and TRBJ2-7, with D tentatively TRBD1 (5 bases). CDR3 length: 16 amino acids. Between the trimmed V and J ends, which lost 2 bases and 2 bases, there was a span of 16 bases. CDR3: CASSLNEGHLAYEQYF. The CDR3 coding sequence is TGTGCCAGCAGTTTAAATGAAGGACATCTAGCCTACGAGCAGTACTTC.

This clonotype was observed a handful of times. The chain couples TRBV28 to TRBJ2-3, with a tentative D call TRBD2 (5 bases). V was shortened by 5 bases and J by 0 bases, with 9 bases between the two germline ends. The CDR3 is made up of 14 amino acids. Per germline, CDR1 MDHEN and CDR2 SYDVKM. CDR3 protein: CASSSGLSTDTQYF. CDR3 bases: TGTGCCAGCAGTAGCGGTCTCAGCACAGATACGCAGTATTTT.

The gene calls are TRBV5-4 and TRBJ2-1; the match to TRBD2 covers 10 bases. V lost 7 bases to trimming and J lost 6 bases; unmatched junction nucleotides: 10. Per germline, CDR1 SGHNT and CDR2 YYREEE (reference sequence). The CDR3 has 15 residues. CDR3 DNA sequence: TGTGCCAGCGGGCAGTCTAGCGGGAGATCCAATGAGCAGTTCTTC. Protein product: CASGQSSGRSNEQFF.

The chain couples TRBV24-1 to TRBJ1-2; no definite D call. Trimming cost V 3 bases and J 3 bases, with 7 bases left between them. The CDR3 spans 13 residues. Germline V CDR1 and CDR2: KGHDR, SFDVKD. This CDR3 is CATSDPIDYGYTF. The CDR3 nucleotides are TGTGCCACCAGTGATCCCATTGACTATGGCTACACCTTC.

This rearrangement joins TRBV18 to TRBJ1-4, with TRBD1 identical over 8 bases. J gave up 8 bases and V 1 base, and 9 bases lay outside the gene matches. Per the germline V gene, CDR1 is KGHSH and CDR2 is LQKENI. The CDR3 has 16 amino acids. CDR3 region: CASSPLQRDRNEKLFF. CDR3 coding DNA: TGTGCCAGCTCACCACTACAACGGGACAGGAACGAAAAACTGTTTTTT.

The chain has TRBV6-5 and TRBJ2-1; perhaps TRBD2 as D (6 bases). V lost 4 bases, J lost 4 bases, and 17 bases lay in between. The germline CDR1 and CDR2 sequences are MNHEY and SVGAGI. CDR3 length equals 16 residues. The CDR3 spells CASSSPGRRGYNEQFF. The CDR3 DNA reads as TGTGCCAGCAGTTCCCCGGGGAGGCGAGGGTACAATGAGCAGTTCTTC.

This clonotype was detected once. The V call is TRBV6-5, the J call TRBJ1-5; no definite D call. In germline, CDR1 is MNHEY, CDR2 SVGAGI. The ends were cut back, 2 bases at V and 6 bases at J, with 11 bases in the middle. The CDR3 extends over 14 amino acids. CDR3 region: CASSYGRVGQPQHF. Here the CDR3 DNA reads TGTGCCAGCAGTTACGGGAGGGTGGGTCAGCCCCAGCATTTT.

This clonotype has a handful of counts. This chain connects TRBV18 to TRBJ1-1, with D possibly being TRBD1 (5 bases). The V gene lost 3 bases and the J gene lost 7 bases, with 12 bases spanning the gap. This CDR3 region has 13 residues. Germline lookup yields CDR1 KGHSH and CDR2 LQKENI. Here the CDR3 reads CASSPNPGGEAFF. The CDR3 DNA follows: TGTGCCAGCTCACCCAACCCTGGGGGTGAAGCTTTCTTT. The full variable domain, in which reference TRBV18 and TRBJ1-1 provide the parts outside the CDR3, is NAGVMQNPRHLVRRRGQEARLRCSPMKGHSHVYWYRQLPEEGLKFMVYLQKENIIDESGMPKERFSAEFPKEGPSILRIQQVVRGDSAAYFCASSPNPGGEAFFGQGTRLTVV.

The V and J genes are TRBV29-1 and TRBJ1-1; a weak D match, TRBD1 (6 bases). The CDR3 totals 14 residues. With 3 bases removed from V and 5 bases from J, the gap between germline ends came to 16 bases. CDR1 SQVTM and CDR2 ANQGSEA come from the germline V gene. CDR3 in DNA: TGCAGCGTTGAGATACGTGGGGGCCAGACTGAAGCTTTCTTT. Its translation is CSVEIRGGQTEAFF.

In its sample, this clonotype was seen a few times. V is TRBV7-2 and J is TRBJ2-5; D not certain. Per germline, CDR1 SGHTA and CDR2 FQGNSA. V was shortened by 5 bases and J by 9 bases, with 16 bases between the two germline ends. The CDR3 spans 13 residues. The CDR3 sequence: CASSPNLVRAQYF. DNA of the CDR3: TGTGCCAGCAGCCCAAACCTTGTTCGGGCCCAGTACTTC.

The rearrangement joins TRBV9 to TRBJ2-3; 8 bases are shared with TRBD2. Per the germline V gene, CDR1 is SGDLS and CDR2 is YYNGEE. With V trimmed by 4 bases and J by 2 bases, 15 bases remained unmatched. The CDR3 totals 18 residues. The CDR3 here is CASSPRGSGTLDTDTQYF. The DNA of the CDR3 is TGTGCCAGCAGCCCCCGGGGTAGCGGGACTCTTGACACAGATACGCAGTATTTT.

V gene TRBV6-2 or TRBV6-3 combines with J gene TRBJ2-7; TRBD1 might be the D (5 bases). CDR3 size: 13 residues. The ends were cut back, 7 bases at V and 6 bases at J, with 16 bases in the middle. Germline values: CDR1 MNHEY, CDR2 SVGEGT. Here the CDR3 DNA reads TGTGCCAGCACATTTTTCAGGGATTCCGAGCAGTACTTC. This codes for CASTFFRDSEQYF.

This chain uses TRBV11-2 with TRBJ2-7; 13 bases fit TRBD2. Per the germline V gene, CDR1 is SGHAT and CDR2 is FQNNGV. The CDR3 is 19 residues long. V shed 5 bases, J shed 2 bases, and the junction held 15 bases outside the gene matches. The CDR3 coding sequence is TGTGCCAGCAGCCCAATAGCCGGGACTAGCGGGAAACGCCCCTACGAGCAGTACTTC. It is translated as CASSPIAGTSGKRPYEQYF.

This clonotype was counted a few times. The chain couples TRBV29-1 to TRBJ1-2; 7 nucleotides align to TRBD1. With 2 bases clipped from V and 8 bases from J, the junction kept 11 bases outside the gene matches. CDR1 and CDR2 from the germline V gene are SQVTM and ANQGSEA. The CDR3 sequence is 14 residues long. The CDR3 bases are TGCAGCGTTGAAAGGAGGGGGATCAGGGGGGGCTACACCTTC. Residues: CSVERRGIRGGYTF. The full variable domain, rest sourced from reference TRBV29-1 and TRBJ1-2, is SAVISQKPSRDICQRGTSLTIQCQVDSQVTMMFWYRQQPGQSLTLIATANQGSEATYESGFVIDKFPISRPNLTFSTLTVSNMSPEDSSIYLCSVERRGIRGGYTFGSGTRLTVV.

V is TRBV5-1 and J is TRBJ2-1; D may be TRBD1 or TRBD2 (5 bases each). The CDR3 has 16 residues. Trimming stripped 0 bases from V and 4 bases from J, with 14 bases between. Per germline, CDR1 SGHRS and CDR2 YFSETQ. The CDR3 spells CASSLAGPGRYNEQFF. The CDR3 DNA reads as TGCGCCAGCAGCTTGGCCGGCCCAGGGAGATACAATGAGCAGTTCTTC.

The chain links TRBV7-2 to TRBJ1-2; a possible D gene is TRBD1 (5 bases). The CDR3 spans 15 residues. CDR1 and CDR2 from the germline V gene are SGHTA and FQGNSA. The V end was cut by 4 bases, the J end by 4 bases, with 16 bases between. The CDR3 bases are TGTGCCAGCAGCTCAAGGGACTGGGCGGGCTATGGCTACACCTTC. The encoded protein is CASSSRDWAGYGYTF.

The DNA of the CDR3 is TGTGCCAGCAGCTCAGGACTAGCGGGAGGGTCTGATACGCAGTATTTT. Residues: CASSSGLAGGSDTQYF. The rearrangement links TRBV5-4 to TRBJ2-3; 15 bases match TRBD2. Trimming removed 3 bases from V and 6 bases from J; junction bases left unmatched: 5. The CDR3 loop spans 16 amino acids. Germline CDR1 and CDR2: SGHNT and YYREEE (reference sequence).

This clonotype has more than one count but fewer than ten. The V call is TRBV12-3 or TRBV12-4, the J call TRBJ1-2; perhaps TRBD1 as D (6 bases). The CDR3 has 15 amino acids. V lost 3 bases and J 3 bases, leaving 14 bases between the germline ends. CDR3 region: CASSFPGGGDYGYTF. The CDR3 DNA is TGTGCCAGCAGTTTTCCCGGGGGCGGGGACTATGGCTACACCTTC.

The V and J genes are TRBV7-9 and TRBJ1-1; D may be TRBD1 (5 bases). The CDR3 consists of 13 residues. CDR1 and CDR2 (germline): SEHNR, FQNEAQ (reference sequence). Trimming shortened V by 1 base and J by 12 bases, and 15 bases separated the two germline ends. Written as DNA, the CDR3 is TGTGCCAGCAGCTTAGGAGGGGACCTGATCTCTTTCTTT. Translation: CASSLGGDLISFF.

The chain links TRBV4-2 to TRBJ1-5; D is possibly TRBD1 (5 bases). Germline-derived CDR1 and CDR2 are LGHNA and YNFKEQ. V was trimmed by 5 bases and J by 8 bases, leaving 13 bases between them. The CDR3 covers 13 residues. The CDR3 bases are TGTGCCAGCAGCGCGGGGGGTCGGGAGCCCCAGCATTTT. Encoded protein: CASSAGGREPQHF.

The rearrangement uses TRBV7-9 and TRBJ2-7; D may match TRBD1 or TRBD2 (5 bases each). This CDR3 has 12 residues. Germline V gene data show CDR1 as SEHNR and CDR2 as FQNEAQ (reference sequence). The V end was cut by 2 bases, the J end by 6 bases, with 8 bases between. CDR3 nucleotides: TGTGCCAGCAGCTTAAGTGGGGGCGAGCAGTACGTC. Translation gives CASSLSGGEQYV.

The chain joins TRBV11-2 to TRBJ2-6; D is uncertain. This CDR3 region has 16 residues. The ends were cut back, 1 base at V and 3 bases at J, with 10 bases in the middle. From germline, CDR1 is SGHAT and CDR2 FQNNGV. CDR3 coding DNA: TGTGCCAGCAGCTTAGGGAAGTGGAATGGGGCCAACGTCCTGACTTTC. Its translation is CASSLGKWNGANVLTF.

The rearrangement uses TRBV7-2 and TRBJ2-7; weak D call: TRBD2 (5 bases). Deletions cut 3 bases from V and 5 bases from J, with 8 bases between. Germline CDR1 and CDR2: SGHTA and FQGNSA. CDR3 size: 12 residues. The CDR3 reads CASSFSGDEQYF. Written as DNA, the CDR3 is TGTGCCAGCAGCTTTTCCGGGGACGAGCAGTACTTC.

The gene calls are TRBV7-2 and TRBJ1-5; tentative D call: TRBD1 (6 bases). Deletions cut 4 bases from V and 4 bases from J, with 17 bases between. The CDR3 is 16 residues long. In germline, CDR1 is SGHTA, CDR2 FQGNSA. The CDR3 here is CASSSAGAGVNQPQHF. CDR3 DNA: TGTGCCAGCAGCTCGGCGGGGGCAGGCGTAAATCAGCCCCAGCATTTT.

The CDR3 is CASSSGTGGKYGYTF. The CDR3 DNA is TGTGCCAGCAGTTCCGGGACAGGGGGCAAATATGGCTACACCTTC. The chain uses TRBV12-3 or TRBV12-4 and TRBJ1-2, with 12 bases identical to TRBD1. J was trimmed by 5 bases and V by 4 bases; bases with no gene match: 5. The CDR3 runs to 15 residues.

This clonotype was seen a few times. The chain's CDR3 is CAISRDRGATEAFF. CDR3 nucleotide sequence: TGTGCCATTAGTAGAGACAGGGGAGCGACTGAAGCTTTCTTT. This chain links TRBV10-3 with TRBJ1-1; 8 bases are a match to TRBD1. The junction had 11 bases not matched to a gene; V was cut back by 9 bases and J by 5 bases. The CDR3 consists of 14 residues. Germline V gives CDR1 ENHRY, CDR2 SYGVKD.

The chain joins TRBV28 to TRBJ2-1, with 8 positions matching TRBD2. The CDR3 is made up of 16 amino acids. Germline CDR1 MDHEN, CDR2 SYDVKM. V lost 4 bases and J lost 6; bases outside the gene matches: 11. The CDR3 region is CASSSKGGRWSNEQFF. The DNA for the CDR3 is TGTGCCAGCAGTTCCAAGGGCGGGAGGTGGTCCAATGAGCAGTTCTTC.

This clonotype was picked up a small number of times. In DNA form, the CDR3 reads TGTGCCAGCAGCCCTTTCTCGGGACTAGACTACAATGAGCAGTTCTTC. It encodes CASSPFSGLDYNEQFF. The chain joins TRBV12-3 or TRBV12-4 to TRBJ2-1, with TRBD2 identical over 8 bases. This CDR3 is built from 16 residues. The ends lost 6 bases at V and 3 bases at J; junction bases unmatched: 10.

This clonotype occurred a few times. This rearrangement joins TRBV7-9 to TRBJ2-7, with D perhaps TRBD1 (6 bases). This CDR3 has 13 amino acids. Germline loops: CDR1 SEHNR, CDR2 FQNEAQ (reference sequence). The ends were cut back, 3 bases at V and 1 base at J, with 7 bases in the middle. The CDR3 sequence is CASSFQGSYEQYV. CDR3 nucleotides: TGTGCCAGCAGCTTTCAGGGGTCCTACGAGCAGTACGTC.

The chain carries TRBV18 and TRBJ1-1; a weak D match, TRBD1 (6 bases). The CDR3 is made up of 15 amino acids. The V gene lost 3 bases and the J gene lost 1 base, with 12 bases spanning the gap. Looked up from germline, CDR1 is KGHSH and CDR2 is LQKENI. CDR3 DNA sequence: TGTGCCAGCTCACCCGGAAGGACAGAGAACACTGAAGCTTTCTTT. It yields the protein CASSPGRTENTEAFF.

Only a few counts were recorded for this clonotype. The V call is TRBV5-1, the J call TRBJ2-1; no firm D call. The germline V gene has CDR1 SGHRS and CDR2 YFSETQ. The CDR3 runs 15 residues. Trimming cost V 0 bases and J 0 bases, with 7 bases left between them. The CDR3 sequence: CASSLATFSYNEQFF. The CDR3 coding sequence is TGCGCCAGCAGCTTGGCGACTTTCTCCTACAATGAGCAGTTCTTC. The full variable domain, completed using reference TRBV5-1 and TRBJ2-1, is KAGVTQTPRYLIKTRGQQVTLSCSPISGHRSVSWYQQTPGQGLQFLFEYFSETQRNKGNFPGRFSGRQFSNSRSEMNVSTLELGDSALYLCASSLATFSYNEQFFGPGTRLTVL.

V usage is TRBV6-2 or TRBV6-3 and J usage is TRBJ2-3; D is uncertain. With 4 bases removed from V and 2 bases from J, the gap between germline ends came to 16 bases. From germline, CDR1 is MNHEY and CDR2 SVGEGT. The CDR3 covers 16 residues. The CDR3 region is CASSSPRGATTDTQYF. CDR3 nucleotides: TGTGCCAGCAGTTCCCCTCGTGGCGCGACCACAGATACGCAGTATTTT.